This note documents a single TCR beta chain sequence. Its antigen is unknown. Trimming stripped 6 bases from V and 2 bases from J, with 17 bases between. Per the germline V gene, CDR1 is SEHNR and CDR2 is FQNEAQ (reference sequence). The CDR3 length is 16 residues. Survey-level resolution applied to immunoSEQ assay v3.0. A target of roughly 40,000-55,000 T-cell genomes per sample was set for sequencing. Repertoires were generated with immunoSEQ multiplex PCR, while TCRdb's copy carries only in-frame clones and drops some. The data contain about 24,000 clones, 81% of them seen just once; the ten biggest clones take up 5% to 6.5%. The sample originates from a study of long-term antiretroviral therapy in people with HIV. The overall study: In the earliest collections, sampling predates the 2015 immediate-ART recommendation by about a decade.

Points from the study as a whole: ART was followed by higher diversity that remained below transplant donor controls. HIV repertoires spanned narrower CDR3 length ranges than controls.

The receptor was derived from a man aged 30 to 45 with HIV. The gene calls are TRBV7-9 and TRBJ1-5; possibly TRBD1 for D (6 bases). Source: unsorted PBMCs, taken 4.4 years after starting antiretroviral therapy. CDR3 amino acids: CASSYSPGGGNQPQHF. The CDR3 bases are TGTGCCAGCAGTTATTCCCCGGGGGGCGGCAATCAGCCCCAGCATTTT.